The clone carrying this TCR beta chain was seen more than once but under ten times. The target antigen is unknown. The data were obtained in a study of T-cell memory formation after mild COVID-19. TCRdb itself ran the 5' RACE reads through MiXCR, one entry per CDR3 protein. The repertoire holds approximately 210,000 distinct CDR3 sequences, around 26% seen once, with 10% to 12% in the top ten. Study results and caveats: Day 15 to 85 contracting clones showed balanced CD4/CD8; later expanders leaned CD4+.

The receptor was derived from an adult woman who had mild COVID-19 (a few samples of this study predate the infection). Cell type and time point are not known. Material for sequencing was PBMCs or a T cell subset sorted from them (not recorded which).

CDR3 nucleotide sequence: TGTGCCAGCAGCTTACGGACCGGGGACAGGCAGAGCAATCAGCCCCAGCATTTT. This translates into CASSLRTGDRQSNQPQHF. The chain carries TRBV7-2 and TRBJ1-5; 8 positions match TRBD1. Germline-derived CDR1 and CDR2 are SGHTA and FQGNSA. V was clipped by 2 bases and J by 1 base; unmatched bases: 10. This CDR3 spans 18 amino acids.